These 24 T cell receptor beta chains came from one sample sequenced in a study of cytomegalovirus exposure and HLA in healthy donors. The method was immunoSEQ multiplex PCR; TCRdb's version includes in-frame clones alone and lacks a portion of them. Of tens of thousands of clones listed, around four fifths are singletons. The sequenced material came from PBMCs. These receptors all come from a young man in good health and CMV-seronegative.

The V call is TRBV4-1, the J call TRBJ1-3; TRBD1 matches at 7 bases. V was pared by 6 bases and J by 2 bases, with 7 bases of the junction left unmatched. The CDR3 is 15 residues long. Germline CDR1 is MGHRA and CDR2 is YSYEKL. CDR3: CASRNDREAGNTIYF. In nucleotides, the CDR3 is TGCGCCAGCAGAAACGACAGGGAGGCTGGAAACACCATATATTTT.

The chain uses TRBV7-2 and TRBJ2-1; TRBD1 might be the D (6 bases). CDR3 length: 16 amino acids. Trimming cost V 3 bases and J 3 bases, with 15 bases left between them. The germline gives CDR1 SGHTA, CDR2 FQGNSA. CDR3 protein: CASSFVRGIGYNEQFF. CDR3 DNA sequence: TGTGCCAGCAGCTTTGTAAGGGGGATCGGCTACAATGAGCAGTTCTTC.

The rearrangement joins TRBV6-5 to TRBJ1-2; TRBD1 aligns across 12 bases. CDR3 size: 13 residues. The V gene end was trimmed by 6 bases and the J gene end by 8 bases; junction bases not matched to a gene: 4. Germline CDR1 reads MNHEY; CDR2 reads SVGAGI. This CDR3 reads CASRGQGAEGYTF. CDR3 nucleotides: TGTGCCAGCAGGGGACAGGGGGCTGAGGGCTACACCTTC.

The chain recombines TRBV19 with TRBJ1-5, with D tentatively TRBD1 (6 bases). V dropped 8 bases and J dropped 4 bases, with 12 bases sitting between them. Per germline, CDR1 LNHDA and CDR2 SQIVND (reference sequence). The CDR3 spans 13 residues. CDR3 residues: CASSGQTNQPQHF. CDR3 nucleotide sequence: TGTGCCAGTTCTGGACAGACTAATCAGCCCCAGCATTTT.

The chain is built from TRBV4-3 and TRBJ2-3; D is possibly TRBD1 (5 bases). CDR3 length equals 18 residues. CDR1 is LGHNA and CDR2 is YSLEER in the germline V gene. Trimming cost V 1 base and J 0 bases, with 17 bases left between them. This chain's CDR3 is CASSQAPPTGSSTDTQYF. For the CDR3, the DNA is TGCGCCAGCAGCCAAGCCCCCCCCACAGGCTCTAGCACAGATACGCAGTATTTT.

The chain employs TRBV12-1 and TRBJ2-3; TRBD1 is the table's D call, not checked against the DNA. TRBV12-1 is a documented pseudogene. CDR3 size: 14 residues. The CDR3 spells CASIRTGEGDTQYF. CDR3 sequence (DNA): TGTGCCAGCATCAGGACAGGGGAGGGGGATACGCAGTATTTT.

In this sample, this clone turned up many times. This sequence joins TRBV4-1 and TRBJ1-2, with D possibly matching TRBD1 (5 bases). Germline CDR1 and CDR2: MGHRA and YSYEKL. CDR3 length: 14 residues. V gave up 4 bases and J gave up 3 bases, with 12 bases separating them. The CDR3 DNA sequence: TGCGCCAGCAGCCGACCGGACATTTACTATGGCTACACCTTC. This sequence encodes CASSRPDIYYGYTF.

This chain links TRBV7-9 with TRBJ1-1; perhaps TRBD1 as D (5 bases). V lost 1 base to trimming and J lost 6 bases, with 6 bases between them. The V gene's germline CDR1 is SEHNR and CDR2 FQNEAQ (reference sequence). This CDR3 spans 12 amino acids. The CDR3 spells CASSLEGSEAFF. CDR3 DNA sequence: TGTGCCAGCAGCTTAGAGGGGTCTGAAGCTTTCTTT. The full variable domain, in which reference TRBV7-9 and TRBJ1-1 provide the parts outside the CDR3, is DTGVSQNPRHKITKRGQNVTFRCDPISEHNRLYWYRQTLGQGPEFLTYFQNEAQLEKSRLLSDRFSAERPKGSFSTLEIQRTEQGDSAMYLCASSLEGSEAFFGQGTRLTVV.

The V call is TRBV5-1, the J call TRBJ1-2; 10 nucleotides align to TRBD1. Germline V lookup: CDR1 SGHRS, CDR2 YFSETQ. The CDR3 has 16 residues. The junction had 14 bases not matched to a gene; V was cut back by 4 bases and J by 8 bases. The CDR3 is CASSTGTGDRGFGYTF. The CDR3, as DNA: TGCGCCAGCAGCACTGGGACAGGGGATAGAGGCTTCGGCTACACCTTC. The full variable domain, its missing parts supplied by reference TRBV5-1 and TRBJ1-2, is KAGVTQTPRYLIKTRGQQVTLSCSPISGHRSVSWYQQTPGQGLQFLFEYFSETQRNKGNFPGRFSGRQFSNSRSEMNVSTLELGDSALYLCASSTGTGDRGFGYTFGSGTRLTVV.

J is TRBJ2-3 and V is TRBV5-1, with D maybe TRBD2 (5 bases). Germline CDR1 and CDR2: SGHRS and YFSETQ. Trimming stripped 0 bases from V and 4 bases from J, with 15 bases between. The CDR3 runs to 16 residues. The CDR3 region is CASSLGALADADTQYF. CDR3 in DNA: TGCGCCAGCAGCTTGGGGGCTCTAGCAGATGCAGATACGCAGTATTTT.

The V call is TRBV7-8, the J call TRBJ1-3; TRBD1 aligns across 10 bases. CDR1 and CDR2 from the germline V gene are SGHVS and FQNEAQ. The CDR3 is 14 amino acids. The J segment lost 4 bases and the V segment lost 3 bases, leaving 0 bases of the junction unmatched. CDR3 sequence (DNA): TGTGCCAGCAGCTTGGGACAGGGGGGAAACACCATATATTTT. Its protein product is CASSLGQGGNTIYF.

The chain combines TRBV14 with TRBJ1-2; no definite D call. Germline V lookup: CDR1 SGHDN, CDR2 FVKESK. The CDR3 covers 14 residues. The germline V and J ends were trimmed by 2 bases and 3 bases, with 10 bases remaining between them. As DNA, the CDR3 is TGTGCCAGCAGCCAATCCGGGAAATACTATGGCTACACCTTC. Translation gives CASSQSGKYYGYTF.

This chain joins TRBV15 and TRBJ2-1; D is unresolved. CDR3 length: 16 residues. Germline V gene sequence: CDR1 LNHNV, CDR2 YYDKDF (reference sequence). V was pared by 5 bases and J by 8 bases, with 22 bases between. DNA of the CDR3: TGTGCCACCAGCGGCCCACAGAAAGGTGTGTGGGATGAGCAGTTCTTC. It yields the protein CATSGPQKGVWDEQFF.

This sequence joins TRBV27 and TRBJ2-7; 7 bases fit TRBD2. The CDR3 length is 15 residues. The V and J ends lost 3 bases and 5 bases, in that order; junction bases with no gene match: 10. Per germline, CDR1 MNHEY and CDR2 SMNVEV (reference sequence). This CDR3 is CASSFGGGLPDEQYV. The CDR3 DNA sequence: TGTGCCAGCAGTTTTGGGGGGGGACTCCCGGACGAGCAGTACGTC.

In nucleotides, the CDR3 is TGTGCCAGTAGTATGAGCAACACCGGGGAGACCCAGTACTTC. Encoded protein: CASSMSNTGETQYF. The gene calls are TRBV19 and TRBJ2-5; no definite D call. In germline, CDR1 is LNHDA, CDR2 SQIVND (reference sequence). V was clipped by 3 bases and J by 5 bases, with 13 bases between them. This CDR3 spans 14 amino acids. Drawing the rest from reference TRBV19 and TRBJ2-5, the complete variable domain is DGGITQSPKYLFRKEGQNVTLSCEQNLNHDAMYWYRQDPGQGLRLIYYSQIVNDFQKGDIAEGYSVSREKKESFPLTVTSAQKNPTAFYLCASSMSNTGETQYFGPGTRLLVL.

Note on this clone: At one boundary the junction diverges from the germline segment, which might be a read error. This chain uses TRBV5-4 with TRBJ2-3, with TRBD1 identical over 8 bases. There are 14 residues in the CDR3. CDR1 is SGHNT, CDR2 YYREEE, per germline (reference sequence). The CDR3 reads CASRLDRVSDTQYF. CDR3 in DNA: TGTGCCAGCAGGTTGGACAGGGTCTCAGATACGCAGTATTTT.

This clone was seen repeatedly, ten times or more. V is TRBV11-2 and J is TRBJ2-1, with D tentatively TRBD1 (6 bases). The CDR3 spans 15 residues. The germline V gene has CDR1 SGHAT and CDR2 FQNNGV. Trimming stripped 2 bases from V and 9 bases from J, with 17 bases between. The CDR3, as DNA: TGTGCCAGCAGCTTAATGTTAGGGGGTCCCACTGAGCAGTTCTTC. Its translation is CASSLMLGGPTEQFF.

The chain uses TRBV6-5 and TRBJ2-5; unclear D gene. Trimming stripped 6 bases from V and 0 bases from J, with 14 bases between. Germline V CDR1 and CDR2: MNHEY, SVGAGI. CDR3 length: 15 amino acids. CDR3 in amino acids: CASRPTFADQETQYF. The DNA for the CDR3 is TGTGCCAGCAGACCGACTTTCGCGGACCAAGAGACCCAGTACTTC.

V is TRBV9 and J is TRBJ2-7, with 10 bases aligning to TRBD1. From germline, CDR1 is SGDLS and CDR2 YYNGEE. After removal of 3 bases from V and 3 bases from J, the junction contained 3 bases not matched to a gene. The CDR3 is made up of 14 amino acids. The CDR3 DNA sequence: TGTGCCAGCAGCGCCAGGACAGGGGGCTACGAGCAGTACTTC. Its protein product is CASSARTGGYEQYF.

V usage is TRBV7-2 and J usage is TRBJ2-2; 7 nucleotides agree with TRBD2. This CDR3 spans 15 amino acids. The V gene's germline CDR1 is SGHTA and CDR2 FQGNSA. The trim removed 4 bases at V and 6 bases at J, leaving 8 bases unmatched. Here the CDR3 DNA reads TGTGCCAGCAGCTCAAGACTAGCTCGTCCCGGGGAGCTGTTTTTT. Protein sequence: CASSSRLARPGELFF. Full variable domain (outside the CDR3, taken from reference TRBV7-2 and TRBJ2-2): GAGVSQSPSNKVTEKGKDVELRCDPISGHTALYWYRQSLGQGLEFLIYFQGNSAPDKSGLPSDRFSAERTGGSVSTLTIQRTQQEDSAVYLCASSSRLARPGELFFGEGSRLTVL.

The chain carries TRBV6-6 and TRBJ1-3; 7 bases fit TRBD1. Germline CDR1 reads MNHNY; CDR2 reads SVGAGI (reference sequence). V shed 7 bases, J shed 1 base, and the junction held 10 bases outside the gene matches. CDR3 length: 16 residues. Here the CDR3 reads CASNQQGRGSGNTIYF. CDR3 DNA sequence: TGTGCCAGCAACCAACAGGGGCGCGGGTCTGGAAACACCATATATTTT.

The chain uses TRBV7-2 and TRBJ1-5; TRBD1 might be the D (5 bases). The ends were cut back, 7 bases at V and 6 bases at J, with 19 bases in the middle. Germline CDR1 SGHTA, CDR2 FQGNSA. CDR3 length equals 15 residues. DNA of the CDR3: TGTGCCAGCACCTACTTTGCCGGGGGAGGTCAGCCCCAGCATTTT. As protein: CASTYFAGGGQPQHF. The full variable domain, completed using reference TRBV7-2 and TRBJ1-5, is GAGVSQSPSNKVTEKGKDVELRCDPISGHTALYWYRQSLGQGLEFLIYFQGNSAPDKSGLPSDRFSAERTGGSVSTLTIQRTQQEDSAVYLCASTYFAGGGQPQHFGDGTRLSIL.

The chain uses TRBV29-1 and TRBJ1-5; 8 bases map to TRBD1. The CDR3 loop spans 14 amino acids. CDR1 is SQVTM, CDR2 ANQGSEA, per germline. V lost 5 bases to trimming and J lost 0 bases; unmatched junction nucleotides: 3. The CDR3 sequence is CSVSGTGSNQPQHF. The CDR3, as DNA: TGCAGCGTTTCAGGGACAGGTAGCAATCAGCCCCAGCATTTT.

This chain uses TRBV11-2 with TRBJ2-2; TRBD1 matches at 7 bases. Germline V gives CDR1 SGHAT, CDR2 FQNNGV. CDR3 size: 15 residues. The ends lost 6 bases at V and 1 base at J; junction bases unmatched: 5. The CDR3 coding sequence is TGTGCCAGCAGGGATTACAGGGGGAACACCGGGGAGCTGTTTTTT. Translation gives CASRDYRGNTGELFF.